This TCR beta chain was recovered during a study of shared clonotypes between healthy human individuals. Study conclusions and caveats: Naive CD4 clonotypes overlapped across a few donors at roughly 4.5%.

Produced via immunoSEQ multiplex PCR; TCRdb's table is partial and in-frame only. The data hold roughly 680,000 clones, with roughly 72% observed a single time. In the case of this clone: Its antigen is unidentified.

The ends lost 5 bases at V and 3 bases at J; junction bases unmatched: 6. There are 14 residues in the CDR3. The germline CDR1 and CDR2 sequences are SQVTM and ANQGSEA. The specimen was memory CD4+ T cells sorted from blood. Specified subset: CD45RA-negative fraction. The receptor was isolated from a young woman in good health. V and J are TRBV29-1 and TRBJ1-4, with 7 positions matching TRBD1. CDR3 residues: CSVWDSKSNEKLFF. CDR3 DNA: TGCAGCGTTTGGGACAGCAAGTCTAATGAAAAACTGTTTTTT. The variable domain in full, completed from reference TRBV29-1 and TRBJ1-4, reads SAVISQKPSRDICQRGTSLTIQCQVDSQVTMMFWYRQQPGQSLTLIATANQGSEATYESGFVIDKFPISRPNLTFSTLTVSNMSPEDSSIYLCSVWDSKSNEKLFFGSGTQLSVL.